What follows describes a single TCR beta chain. What antigen it recognizes has not been identified. No base qualities exist here, and no much larger clone lies one base off it. Peripheral blood CD8+ and CD4+ T cells from healthy donors, Susac syndrome patients and multiple sclerosis patients were profiled using high-throughput TCR beta sequencing. The Susac syndrome patients fulfilled recently defined diagnostic criteria for definite or probable disease. Bulk CD8+ and CD4+ T cells were purified magnetically by negative isolation, whereas CD8+ TEMRA cells were enriched by FACS. Blood was drawn into EDTA tubes, processed within 24 hours, and PBMCs were isolated by density gradient centrifugation. PBMCs destined for TCR sequencing were cryopreserved in liquid nitrogen and later thawed in a 37 °C water bath. Purity of sorted or isolated CD4+, CD8+ and CD8+ TEMRA cells was at least 90%. Trimming accounts for 3 bases at V and 7 bases at J, while the number of junction bases matched to no gene is 6. The CDR3 contains 13 residues, cysteine and phenylalanine counted. Only CDR3 DNA is held: 39 bases, read in frame from base 1. Reading the germline V gene (reference sequence) gives CDR1 DFQATT and CDR2 SNEGSKA.

The record originates from a study of CD8 T cells in Susac syndrome (dated by TCRdb to between 2018 and 2021). As for the study more broadly: Among the Susac syndrome patients who were sequenced, clinically active disease was present in more than 5 and clinical remission was observed in fewer than 10. At blood withdrawal, Susac syndrome patients were either therapy-naive, taking corticosteroids (in some cases with IVIg as well), or taking IVIg alone. The study used repertoire sequencing to test whether antigen drove CD8+ T cell activation and differentiation in Susac syndrome.

RNA was extracted using the RNeasy kit, and roughly 0.45 to 1 microgram was reverse transcribed with random hexamers. The immunoSEQ multiplex PCR assay, which covers 54 Vbeta and 13 Jbeta segments, was used to amplify TCR beta CDR3 regions. To correct PCR amplification bias, a synthetic template baseline was used for both primer optimization and computational correction. Concerning the study's data processing: Only productive sequences were kept, with reads annotated to V, D and J genes according to IMGT and analyzed in immunoSEQ Analyzer. To calculate clonality, Shannon entropy was normalized by log2 of the number of productive unique sequences and then subtracted from one. For each patient and control, public and private clones were evaluated among the 100 most prevalent clones. Susac-specific clones were defined as absent from healthy and MS cohorts, over a thousand published viral clones and other ImmuneACCESS disease sequences. TCRdb took the public reads, trimmed them with fastp at Q25, ran MiXCR for clone calling and kept in-frame beta chains. Rows matching on CDR3 protein sequence are summarized as one entry with the most common DNA and genes. The V and J calls reflect TCRdb's pipeline rather than the authors' work. In all, the sample holds 170,000 or so distinct CDR3 sequences, and about 96% of those were seen once. The ten top clones hold 0.1% to 0.15% of the sample.

General conclusions and limits of the study: The CD4+ T cell repertoire of patients with Susac syndrome showed no detectable clonal expansion. The number of individuals in the TCR sequencing and HLA analysis was recognized as being relatively small.

The sample taken for sequencing was CD4+ T cells from PBMCs. The TCR was taken from a human donor with Susac syndrome. The chain couples TRBV20-1 to TRBJ2-7, with TRBD1 matching 10 junction bases. The sequence in DNA is TGCAGTGCTAGGGACAGGGGGACGGGAGAGCAGTACTTC. Its protein product is CSARDRGTGEQYF.